This entry lists 3 T cell receptor beta chains sequenced from one sample in a study of blood T cell repertoires in COVID-19. Method: immunoSEQ multiplex PCR; TCRdb's copy keeps in-frame clones and lacks some. The sample contains under 150,000 clones, around 81% of which appear only once. Sequenced material: peripheral blood. These receptors all come from a human donor with acute or convalescent COVID-19. The donor label of this sample is uncertain.

This chain uses TRBV4-1 with TRBJ1-3; D is possibly TRBD1 (5 bases). Germline V gene lookup returns CDR1 MGHRA and CDR2 YSYEKL. Trimming cost V 0 bases and J 0 bases, with 9 bases left between them. This CDR3 has 16 amino acids. The DNA of the CDR3 is TGCGCCAGCAGCCAAGAGGGGACTTCCTCTGGAAACACCATATATTTT. It is translated as CASSQEGTSSGNTIYF.

This chain uses TRBV30 with TRBJ1-1, with TRBD1 as a possible D gene (5 bases). The CDR3 is 11 amino acids. Trimming removed 5 bases at V and 2 bases at J, with 6 bases between. CDR1 is GTSNPN and CDR2 is SVGIG in the germline V gene (reference sequence). The CDR3 region is CAWDSNTEAFF. The CDR3 nucleotides are TGTGCCTGGGACAGCAACACTGAAGCTTTCTTT. Complete variable domain (other parts from reference TRBV30 and TRBJ1-1): SQTIHQWPATLVQPVGSPLSLECTVEGTSNPNLYWYRQAAGRGLQLLFYSVGIGQISSEVPQNLSASRPQDRQFILSSKKLLLSDSGFYLCAWDSNTEAFFGQGTRLTVV.

This chain links TRBV5-4 with TRBJ2-4, with 8 nucleotides matching TRBD1. V lost 4 bases, J lost 1 base, and 7 bases stayed unmatched. In germline, CDR1 is SGHNT, CDR2 YYREEE (reference sequence). This CDR3 region has 16 residues. The DNA for the CDR3 is TGTGCCAGCAGCCAACTGAGACAGGGGGCCAAAAACATTCAGTACTTC. Translating it yields CASSQLRQGAKNIQYF. Based on the CDR3 plus reference TRBV5-4 and TRBJ2-4, the full variable domain is ETGVTQSPTHLIKTRGQQVTLRCSSQSGHNTVSWYQQALGQGPQFIFQYYREEENGRGNFPPRFSGLQFPNYSSELNVNALELDDSALYLCASSQLRQGAKNIQYFGAGTRLSVL.